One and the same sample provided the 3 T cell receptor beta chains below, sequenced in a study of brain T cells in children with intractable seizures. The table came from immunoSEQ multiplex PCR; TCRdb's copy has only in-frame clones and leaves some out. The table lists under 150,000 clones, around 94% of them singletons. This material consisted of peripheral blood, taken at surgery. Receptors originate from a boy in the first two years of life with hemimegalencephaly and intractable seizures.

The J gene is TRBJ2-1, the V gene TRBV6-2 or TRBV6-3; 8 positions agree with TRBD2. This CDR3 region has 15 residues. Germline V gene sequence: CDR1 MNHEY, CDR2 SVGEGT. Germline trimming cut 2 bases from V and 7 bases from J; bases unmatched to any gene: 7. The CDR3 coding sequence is TGTGCCAGCAGTTACCGGCGGGAGGTGGGTAATGAGCAGTTCTTC. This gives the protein CASSYRREVGNEQFF.

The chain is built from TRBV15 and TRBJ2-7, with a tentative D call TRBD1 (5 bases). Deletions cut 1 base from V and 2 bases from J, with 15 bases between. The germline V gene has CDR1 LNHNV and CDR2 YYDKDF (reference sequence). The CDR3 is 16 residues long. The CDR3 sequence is CATSRVEGAFTYEQYF. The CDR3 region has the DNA TGTGCCACCAGCAGAGTGGAAGGGGCCTTTACCTACGAGCAGTACTTC.

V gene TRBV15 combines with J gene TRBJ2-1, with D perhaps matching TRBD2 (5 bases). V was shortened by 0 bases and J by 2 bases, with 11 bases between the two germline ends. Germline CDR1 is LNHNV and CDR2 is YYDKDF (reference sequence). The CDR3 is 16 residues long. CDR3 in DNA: TGTGCCACCAGCAGAGATCTTGGAGGTCCCTACAATGAGCAGTTCTTC. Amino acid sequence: CATSRDLGGPYNEQFF.